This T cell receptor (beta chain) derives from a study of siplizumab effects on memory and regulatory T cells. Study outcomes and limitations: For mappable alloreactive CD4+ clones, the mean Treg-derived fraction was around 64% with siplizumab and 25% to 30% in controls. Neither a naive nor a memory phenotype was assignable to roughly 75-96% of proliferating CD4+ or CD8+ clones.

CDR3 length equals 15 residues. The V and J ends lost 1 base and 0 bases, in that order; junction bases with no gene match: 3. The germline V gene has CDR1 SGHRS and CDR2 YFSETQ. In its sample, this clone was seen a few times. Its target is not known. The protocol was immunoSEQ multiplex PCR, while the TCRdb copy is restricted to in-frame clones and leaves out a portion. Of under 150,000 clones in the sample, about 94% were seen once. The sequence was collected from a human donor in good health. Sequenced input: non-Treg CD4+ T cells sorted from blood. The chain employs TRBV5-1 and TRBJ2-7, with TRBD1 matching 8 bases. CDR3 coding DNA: TGCGCCAGCAGCTTGACAGGGGGGTCCTCCTACGAGCAGTACTTC. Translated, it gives CASSLTGGSSYEQYF.